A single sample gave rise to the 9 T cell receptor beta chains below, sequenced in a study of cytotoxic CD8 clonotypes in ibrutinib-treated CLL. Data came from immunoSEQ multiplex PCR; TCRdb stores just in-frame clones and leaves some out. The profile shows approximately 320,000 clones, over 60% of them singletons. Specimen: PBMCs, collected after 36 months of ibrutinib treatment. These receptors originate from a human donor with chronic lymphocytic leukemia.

Here the CDR3 DNA reads TGTGCCAGCAGCTACGGGTTCGCTCAAGGTCTGTACGAGCAGTACTTC. Translated, it gives CASSYGFAQGLYEQYF. The J gene is TRBJ2-7, the V gene TRBV7-3, with D unclear. Germline V gene lookup returns CDR1 SGHTA and CDR2 FQGTGA. V was shortened by 4 bases and J by 4 bases, with 20 bases between the two germline ends. The CDR3 length is 16 residues. Full variable domain (rest looked up from reference TRBV7-3 and TRBJ2-7): GAGVSQTPSNKVTEKGKYVELRCDPISGHTALYWYRQSLGQGPEFLIYFQGTGAADDSGLPNDRFFAVRPEGSVSTLKIQRTERGDSAVYLCASSYGFAQGLYEQYFGPGTRLTVT.

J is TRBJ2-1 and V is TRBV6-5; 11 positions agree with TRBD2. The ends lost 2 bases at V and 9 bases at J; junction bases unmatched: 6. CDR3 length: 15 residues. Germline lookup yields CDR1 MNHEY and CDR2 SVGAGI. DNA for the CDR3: TGTGCCAGCAGTTACCTACTAGCGGGGGTGGGTGAGCAGTTCTTC. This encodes CASSYLLAGVGEQFF.

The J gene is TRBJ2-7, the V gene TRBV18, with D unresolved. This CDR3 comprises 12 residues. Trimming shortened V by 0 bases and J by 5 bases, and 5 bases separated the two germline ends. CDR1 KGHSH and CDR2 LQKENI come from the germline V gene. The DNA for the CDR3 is TGTGCCAGCTCACCACCGACCCACGAGCAGTACTTC. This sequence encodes CASSPPTHEQYF.

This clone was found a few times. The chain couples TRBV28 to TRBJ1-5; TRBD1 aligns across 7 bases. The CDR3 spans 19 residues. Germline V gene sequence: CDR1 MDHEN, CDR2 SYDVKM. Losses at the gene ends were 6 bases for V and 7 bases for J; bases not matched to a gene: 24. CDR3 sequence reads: CASSLTGTELMILWQPQHF. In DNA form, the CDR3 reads TGTGCCAGCAGCCTAACCGGGACAGAACTTATGATTCTTTGGCAGCCCCAGCATTTT.

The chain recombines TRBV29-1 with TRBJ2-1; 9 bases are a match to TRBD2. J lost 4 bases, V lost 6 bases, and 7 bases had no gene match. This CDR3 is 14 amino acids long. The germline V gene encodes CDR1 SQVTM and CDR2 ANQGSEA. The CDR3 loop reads CSVSGTSYYNEQFF. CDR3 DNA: TGCAGCGTCTCCGGGACTAGCTATTACAATGAGCAGTTCTTC.

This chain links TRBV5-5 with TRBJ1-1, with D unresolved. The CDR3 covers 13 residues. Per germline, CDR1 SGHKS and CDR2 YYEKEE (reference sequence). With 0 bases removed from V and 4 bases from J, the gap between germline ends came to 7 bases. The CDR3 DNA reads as TGTGCCAGCAGCTTGGGGGTGGGCACTGAAGCTTTCTTT. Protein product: CASSLGVGTEAFF. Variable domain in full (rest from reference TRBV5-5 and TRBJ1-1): DAGVTQSPTHLIKTRGQQVTLRCSPISGHKSVSWYQQVLGQGPQFIFQYYEKEERGRGNFPDRFSARQFPNYSSELNVNALLLGDSALYLCASSLGVGTEAFFGQGTRLTVV.

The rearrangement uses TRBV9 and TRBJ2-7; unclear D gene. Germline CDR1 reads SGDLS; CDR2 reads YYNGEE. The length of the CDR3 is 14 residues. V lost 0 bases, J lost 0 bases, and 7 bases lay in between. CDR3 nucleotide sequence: TGTGCCAGCAGCGTAGGCCGTTACTCCTACGAGCAGTACTTC. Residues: CASSVGRYSYEQYF.

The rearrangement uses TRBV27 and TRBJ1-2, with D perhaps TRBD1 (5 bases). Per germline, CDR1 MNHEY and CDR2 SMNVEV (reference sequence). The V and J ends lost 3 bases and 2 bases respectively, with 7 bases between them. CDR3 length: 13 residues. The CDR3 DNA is TGTGCCAGCAGTTTGGGACGGAACTATGGCTACACCTTC. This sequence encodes CASSLGRNYGYTF.

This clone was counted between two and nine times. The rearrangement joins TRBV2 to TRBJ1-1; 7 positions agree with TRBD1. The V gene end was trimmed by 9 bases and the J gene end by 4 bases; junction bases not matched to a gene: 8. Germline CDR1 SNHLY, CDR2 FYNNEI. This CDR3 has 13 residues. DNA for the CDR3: TGTGCCAGGGGGCGGACAGGAGTCACTGAAGCTTTCTTT. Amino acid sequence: CARGRTGVTEAFF.